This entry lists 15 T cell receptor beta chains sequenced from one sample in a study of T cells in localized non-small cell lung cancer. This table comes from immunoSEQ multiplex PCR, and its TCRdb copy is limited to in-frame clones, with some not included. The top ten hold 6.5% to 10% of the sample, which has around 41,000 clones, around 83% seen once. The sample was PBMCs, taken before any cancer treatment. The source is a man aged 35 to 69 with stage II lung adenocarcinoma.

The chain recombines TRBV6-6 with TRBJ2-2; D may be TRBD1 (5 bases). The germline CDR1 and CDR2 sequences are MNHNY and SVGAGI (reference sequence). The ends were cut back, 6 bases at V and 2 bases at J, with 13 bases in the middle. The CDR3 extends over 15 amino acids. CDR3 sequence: CASSSWGGNTGELFF. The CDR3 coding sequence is TGTGCCAGCAGCAGCTGGGGCGGCAACACCGGGGAGCTGTTTTTT.

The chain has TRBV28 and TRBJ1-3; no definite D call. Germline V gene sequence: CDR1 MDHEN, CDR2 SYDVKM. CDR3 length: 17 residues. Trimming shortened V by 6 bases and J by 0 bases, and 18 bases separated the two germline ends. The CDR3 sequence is CASSPPWTLISGNTIYF. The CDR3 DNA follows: TGTGCCAGCAGCCCACCATGGACCCTCATCTCTGGAAACACCATATATTTT.

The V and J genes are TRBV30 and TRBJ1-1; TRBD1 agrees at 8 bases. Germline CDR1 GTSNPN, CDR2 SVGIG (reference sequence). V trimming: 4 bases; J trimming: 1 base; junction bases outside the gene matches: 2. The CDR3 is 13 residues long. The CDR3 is CAWTTGGNTEAFF. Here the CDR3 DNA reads TGTGCCTGGACTACAGGGGGGAACACTGAAGCTTTCTTT.

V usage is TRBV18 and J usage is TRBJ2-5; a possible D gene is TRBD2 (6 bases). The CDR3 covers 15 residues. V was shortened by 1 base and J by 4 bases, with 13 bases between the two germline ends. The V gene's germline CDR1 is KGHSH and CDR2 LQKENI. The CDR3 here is CASSPRQAGGETQYF. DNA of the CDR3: TGTGCCAGCTCACCACGACAAGCGGGTGGAGAGACCCAGTACTTC.

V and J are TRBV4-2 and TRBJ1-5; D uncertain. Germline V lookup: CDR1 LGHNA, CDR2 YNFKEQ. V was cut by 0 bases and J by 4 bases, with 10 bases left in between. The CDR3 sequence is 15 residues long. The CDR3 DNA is TGTGCCAGCAGCCAAGATCGCGGTAAAAATCAGCCCCAGCATTTT. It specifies CASSQDRGKNQPQHF.

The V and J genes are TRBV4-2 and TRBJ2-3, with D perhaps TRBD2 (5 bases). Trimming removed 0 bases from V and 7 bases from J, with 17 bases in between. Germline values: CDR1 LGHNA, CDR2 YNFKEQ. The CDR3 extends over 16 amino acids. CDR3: CASSQDPGSLVHTQYF. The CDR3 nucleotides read TGTGCCAGCAGCCAAGATCCGGGGTCTCTCGTCCATACGCAGTATTTT.

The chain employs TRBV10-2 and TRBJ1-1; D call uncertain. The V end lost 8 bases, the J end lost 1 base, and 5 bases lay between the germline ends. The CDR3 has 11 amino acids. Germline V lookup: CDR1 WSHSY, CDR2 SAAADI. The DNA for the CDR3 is TGCGCCAGCGGGTGGAACACTGAAGCTTTCTTT. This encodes CASGWNTEAFF.

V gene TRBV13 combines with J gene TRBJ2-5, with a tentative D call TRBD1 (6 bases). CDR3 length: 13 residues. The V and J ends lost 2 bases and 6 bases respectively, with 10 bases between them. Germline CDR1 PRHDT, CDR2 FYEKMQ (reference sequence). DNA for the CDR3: TGTGCCAGCAGCTTAATACAGGGACAGACCCAGTACTTC. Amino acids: CASSLIQGQTQYF.

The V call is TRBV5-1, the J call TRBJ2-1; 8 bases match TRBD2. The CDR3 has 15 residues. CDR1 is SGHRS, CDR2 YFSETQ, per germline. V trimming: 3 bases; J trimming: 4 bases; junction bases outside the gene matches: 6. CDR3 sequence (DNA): TGCGCCAGCAGCTCGACTAGCGTTACATACAATGAGCAGTTCTTC. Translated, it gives CASSSTSVTYNEQFF.

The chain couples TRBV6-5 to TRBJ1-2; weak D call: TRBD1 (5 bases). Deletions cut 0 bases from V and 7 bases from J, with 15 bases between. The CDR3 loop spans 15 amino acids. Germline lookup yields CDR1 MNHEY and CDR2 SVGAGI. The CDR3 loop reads CASSYSPAGQGGYTF. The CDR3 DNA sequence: TGTGCCAGCAGTTACTCCCCCGCGGGGCAGGGTGGCTACACCTTC.

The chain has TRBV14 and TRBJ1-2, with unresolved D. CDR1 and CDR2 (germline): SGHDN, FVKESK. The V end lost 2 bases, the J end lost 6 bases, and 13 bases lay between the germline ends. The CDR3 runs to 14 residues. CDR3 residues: CASSQNLAADGYTF. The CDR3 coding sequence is TGTGCCAGCAGCCAAAACTTGGCAGCCGATGGCTACACCTTC.

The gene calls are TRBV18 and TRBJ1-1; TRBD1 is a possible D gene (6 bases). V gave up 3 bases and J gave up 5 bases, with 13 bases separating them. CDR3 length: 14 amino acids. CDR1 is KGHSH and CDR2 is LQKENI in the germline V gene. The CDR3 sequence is CASSPVGADTEAFF. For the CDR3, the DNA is TGTGCCAGCTCACCGGTGGGGGCAGATACTGAAGCTTTCTTT.

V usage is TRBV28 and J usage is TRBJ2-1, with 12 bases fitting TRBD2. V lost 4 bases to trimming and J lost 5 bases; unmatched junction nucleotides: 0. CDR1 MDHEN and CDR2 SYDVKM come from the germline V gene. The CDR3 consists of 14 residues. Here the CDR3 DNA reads TGTGCCAGCAGTTCTAGCGGGAGGGACAATGAGCAGTTCTTC. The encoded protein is CASSSSGRDNEQFF.

The CDR3 protein is CASSPQPGGQFF. The CDR3 DNA reads as TGTGCCAGCAGCCCACAACCGGGGGGACAGTTCTTC. The J gene is TRBJ2-1, the V gene TRBV7-2; 7 bases line up with TRBD2. J lost 13 bases, V lost 5 bases, and 8 bases had no gene match. Looked up from germline, CDR1 is SGHTA and CDR2 is FQGNSA. The CDR3 consists of 12 residues.

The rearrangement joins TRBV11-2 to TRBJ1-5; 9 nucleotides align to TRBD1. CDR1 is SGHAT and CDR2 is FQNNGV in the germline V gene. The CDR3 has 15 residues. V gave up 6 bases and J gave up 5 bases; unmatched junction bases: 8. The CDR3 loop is CASSLNRGPDQPQHF. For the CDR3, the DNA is TGTGCCAGCAGTTTAAACAGGGGGCCGGATCAGCCCCAGCATTTT.